This T cell receptor (beta chain) was sequenced for a study of shared clonotypes between healthy human individuals. V was pared by 0 bases and J by 5 bases, with 10 bases between. Per germline, CDR1 KGHSH and CDR2 LQKENI. CDR3 length equals 15 residues. Method: immunoSEQ multiplex PCR; TCRdb's copy keeps in-frame clones and lacks some. The data contain approximately 500,000 clones, approximately 95% of them singletons. Sequencing used naive CD4+ T cells sorted from blood. Subset meaning: CD45RA+ positively selected. The sequence was collected from a woman in her twenties or thirties in good health. This chain uses TRBV18 with TRBJ1-4; a possible D gene is TRBD1 (5 bases). In nucleotides, the CDR3 is TGTGCCAGCTCACCACCGGGGCACCGAAATGAAAAACTGTTTTTT. It specifies CASSPPGHRNEKLFF.